Included here is one TCR beta chain sequence, with context. CDR1 is MNHEY and CDR2 is SVGAGI in the germline V gene. V shed 8 bases, J shed 6 bases, and the junction held 0 bases outside the gene matches. CDR3 size: 11 residues. Libraries were prepared by immunoSEQ multiplex PCR; TCRdb keeps only in-frame clonotypes and omits some of them. The sample comprises hundreds of thousands of clones, around 80% of which are singletons, and roughly a tenth rests with the top ten. This entry is derived from a study of blood T cell repertoires in COVID-19. The sequenced material came from peripheral blood. The TCR originated in a woman older than 75 with acute or convalescent COVID-19. This chain links TRBV6-5 with TRBJ2-3; TRBD2 matches at 9 bases. CDR3 residues: CASAGGDTQYF. In DNA form, the CDR3 reads TGTGCCAGCGCGGGAGGGGATACGCAGTATTTT.